The clone carrying this T cell receptor beta chain appeared a single time. The antigen is unknown. The source of the sample is a study of T cell repertoires in cytomegalovirus infection. The wider study: TCR beta signatures that were public indicated CMV infection and matching HLA type. Findings and caveats of the study: Based on cumulative public TCR beta family frequency, carriers of CMV plus the relevant HLA were identified. HLA-C-restricted TCR beta clonotypes specific for CMV led the ex vivo response.

The CDR3 sequence is 15 residues long. Trimming removed 2 bases from V and 3 bases from J, with 13 bases in between. A single record per CDR3 protein comes from TCRdb applying MiXCR to the reads. The table has fewer than 250,000 distinct CDR3 sequences, over 20% seen once. The receptor was isolated from a human donor in good health (CMV status not recorded). Some clones in this sample may be carry-over from other donors' samples. Sample: CD8+ T cells from PBMCs. This chain joins TRBV12-3 or TRBV12-4 and TRBJ1-2; perhaps TRBD1 as D (5 bases). The DNA of the CDR3 is TGTGCCAGCAGTTTATCAACCTCAGGGTACTATGGCTACACCTTC. It yields the protein CASSLSTSGYYGYTF.